The entry below gives a single T cell receptor (beta chain) sequence along with its context. This CDR3 is also generated by other DNA sequences in the sample. Looked up from germline, CDR1 is SNHLY and CDR2 is FYNNEI. Trimming took 6 bases from V and 4 from J; bases not matched to a gene: 3. The CDR3 spans 14 residues. Produced via immunoSEQ multiplex PCR; TCRdb's table is partial and in-frame only. The table includes some 490,000 clones, less than 90% detected once. The data are from a study of blood T cell repertoires in COVID-19. The TCR was taken from a woman aged 60 to 75 who had recovered from COVID-19. V gene TRBV2 combines with J gene TRBJ1-5, with TRBD1 matching over 10 bases. Sequencing was performed on PBMCs or T cells enriched from blood (not recorded which). The CDR3 bases are TGTGCCAGCAGAAGGACAGGGGGAAATCAGCCCCAGCATTTT. Translating gives CASRRTGGNQPQHF.